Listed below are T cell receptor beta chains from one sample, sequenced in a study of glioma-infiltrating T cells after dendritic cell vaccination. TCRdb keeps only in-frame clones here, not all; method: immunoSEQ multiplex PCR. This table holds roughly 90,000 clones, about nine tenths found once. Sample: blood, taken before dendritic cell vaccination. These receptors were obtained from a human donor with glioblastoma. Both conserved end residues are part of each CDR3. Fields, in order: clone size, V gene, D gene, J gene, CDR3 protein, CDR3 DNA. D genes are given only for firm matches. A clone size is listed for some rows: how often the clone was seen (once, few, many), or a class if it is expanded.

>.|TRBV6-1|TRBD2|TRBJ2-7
CASSSGTSGTYEQYF
TGTGCCAGCAGTTCCGGGACTAGCGGGACCTACGAGCAGTACTTC
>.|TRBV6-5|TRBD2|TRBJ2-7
CASSYELAGSSYEQYF
TGTGCCAGCAGTTACGAACTAGCGGGAAGCTCCTACGAGCAGTACTTC
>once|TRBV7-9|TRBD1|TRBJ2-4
CASSSRESGQGNNIQYF
TGTGCCAGCAGCTCTAGAGAGTCAGGACAGGGAAATAACATTCAGTACTTC
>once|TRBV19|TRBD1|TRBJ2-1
CASRPGTGVNEQFF
TGTGCCAGTCGACCCGGGACAGGGGTCAATGAGCAGTTCTTC
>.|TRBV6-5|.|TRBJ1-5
CASSYDSNINQPQHF
TGTGCCAGCAGTTACGACAGTAATATAAATCAGCCCCAGCATTTT
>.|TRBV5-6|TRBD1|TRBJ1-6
CASSPKTGTALNSPLHF
TGTGCCAGCAGCCCTAAAACCGGGACAGCTCTTAATTCACCCCTCCACTTT
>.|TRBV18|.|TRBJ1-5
CASSPFQALNQPQHF
TGTGCCAGCTCACCATTCCAGGCGCTGAATCAGCCCCAGCATTTT
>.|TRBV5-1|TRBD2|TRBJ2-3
CASSLALAGGDTQYF
TGCGCCAGCAGCTTGGCGCTAGCGGGGGGAGATACGCAGTATTTT
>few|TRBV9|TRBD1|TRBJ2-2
CASSGRQGVDTGELFF
TGTGCCAGCAGCGGAAGACAGGGGGTGGACACCGGGGAGCTGTTTTTT
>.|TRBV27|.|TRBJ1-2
CASSLARSDGYTF
TGTGCCAGCAGTTTAGCCAGGTCTGATGGCTACACCTTC
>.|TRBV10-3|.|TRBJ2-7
CAILTTRPSYEQYF
TGTGCCATCCTGACTACCAGGCCGTCCTACGAGCAGTACTTC
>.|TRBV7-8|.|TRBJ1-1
CASSSRDGRNTEAFF
TGTGCCAGCAGCTCCCGGGACGGGAGGAACACTGAAGCTTTCTTT
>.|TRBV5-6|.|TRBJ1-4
CASSLLRNEKLFF
TGTGCCAGCAGCTTGCTCCGGAATGAAAAACTGTTTTTT
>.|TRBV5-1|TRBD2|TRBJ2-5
CASGLRLAGVGGETQYF
TGCGCCAGCGGGCTCCGACTAGCGGGGGTTGGTGGAGAGACCCAGTACTTC
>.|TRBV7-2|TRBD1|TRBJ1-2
CASSLRQGPMEGYTF
TGTGCCAGCAGCTTACGACAGGGGCCCATGGAGGGCTACACCTTC
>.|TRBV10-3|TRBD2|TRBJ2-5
CAIRGSGTSGDVETQYF
TGTGCCATCAGGGGATCTGGGACTAGCGGCGACGTGGAGACCCAGTACTTC
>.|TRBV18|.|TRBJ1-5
CASSPQGGGSNQPQHF
TGTGCCAGCTCACCACAGGGAGGGGGAAGCAATCAGCCCCAGCATTTT
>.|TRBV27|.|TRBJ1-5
CASSSRNQPQHF
TGTGCCAGCAGTTCTCGCAATCAGCCCCAGCATTTT
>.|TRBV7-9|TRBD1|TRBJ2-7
CASSPRDSFTYEQYF
TGTGCCAGCAGCCCCCGGGACAGCTTTACCTACGAGCAGTACTTC
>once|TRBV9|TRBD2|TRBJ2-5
CASSVDVTSGSGETQYF
TGTGCCAGCAGCGTAGATGTGACTAGCGGGAGCGGGGAGACCCAGTACTTC
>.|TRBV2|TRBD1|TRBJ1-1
CASSEGTGLNTEAFF
TGTGCCAGCAGTGAAGGGACAGGGTTGAACACTGAAGCTTTCTTT
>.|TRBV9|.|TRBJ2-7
CASSPRQARTYEQYF
TGTGCCAGCAGCCCGAGACAGGCCCGGACGTACGAGCAGTACTTC
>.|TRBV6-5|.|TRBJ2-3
CASSYGPSRDTDTQYF
TGTGCCAGCAGTTACGGTCCTAGCAGAGACACAGATACGCAGTATTTT
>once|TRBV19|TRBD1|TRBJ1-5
CASSQSQGQGIQPQHF
TGTGCCAGTAGCCAAAGCCAGGGACAGGGTATTCAGCCCCAGCATTTT
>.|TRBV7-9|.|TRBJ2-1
CASSLKGGYNEQFF
TGTGCCAGCAGCTTAAAGGGGGGGTACAATGAGCAGTTCTTC
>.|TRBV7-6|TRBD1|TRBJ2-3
CASSLAGGGDTQYF
TGTGCCAGCAGCTTAGCAGGGGGCGGAGATACGCAGTATTTT
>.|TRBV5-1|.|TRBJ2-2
CASSLEGAGELFF
TGCGCCAGCAGCTTGGAAGGGGCCGGGGAGCTGTTTTTT
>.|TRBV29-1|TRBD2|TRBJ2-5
CSVGYRGEGLETQYF
TGCAGCGTTGGGTACCGCGGGGAGGGCTTGGAGACCCAGTACTTC
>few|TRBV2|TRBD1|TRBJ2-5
CAGSTGQGQETQYF
TGTGCCGGAAGTACGGGACAGGGACAAGAGACCCAGTACTTC
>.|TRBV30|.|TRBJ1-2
CAWSIAGGSDYGYTF
TGTGCCTGGAGTATCGCCGGAGGAAGTGACTATGGCTACACCTTC
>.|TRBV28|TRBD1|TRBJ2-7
CASSLGDRVRGEQYF
TGTGCCAGCAGTTTAGGGGACAGGGTTAGAGGGGAGCAGTACTTC
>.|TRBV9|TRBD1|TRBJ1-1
CASSPGQGHTEAFF
TGTGCCAGCAGCCCGGGACAGGGTCACACTGAAGCTTTCTTT
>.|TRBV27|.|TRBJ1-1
CASSYDRDTEAFF
TGTGCCAGCAGTTATGACCGGGACACTGAAGCTTTCTTT
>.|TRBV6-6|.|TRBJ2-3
CASSYSAGGGTDTQYF
TGTGCCAGCAGTTACTCAGCAGGCGGGGGCACAGATACGCAGTATTTT
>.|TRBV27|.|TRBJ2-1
CASSLRWSASSGSYNEQFF
TGTGCCAGCAGTTTGCGGTGGAGTGCTAGTAGCGGATCCTACAATGAGCAGTTCTTC
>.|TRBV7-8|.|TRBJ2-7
CASSLTGLASEQYF
TGTGCCAGCAGCCTGACAGGTCTCGCCTCCGAGCAGTACTTC
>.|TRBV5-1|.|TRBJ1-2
CASSLVQGRKGYTF
TGCGCCAGCAGCTTGGTACAGGGTAGGAAGGGCTACACCTTC
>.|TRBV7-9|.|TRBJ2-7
CASSLKGQFSF
TGTGCCAGCAGCTTAAAGGGGCAGTTTAGCTTC
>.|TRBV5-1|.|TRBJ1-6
CASSLTENSPLHF
TGCGCCAGCAGCTTGACAGAAAATTCACCCCTCCACTTT
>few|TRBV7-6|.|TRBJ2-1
CASSLAGSSYNEQFF
TGTGCCAGCAGCTTAGCAGGGAGCTCCTACAATGAGCAGTTCTTC
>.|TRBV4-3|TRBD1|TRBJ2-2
CASSHYTGGAVGGELFF
TGCGCCAGCAGCCACTACACAGGGGGCGCCGTCGGCGGGGAGCTGTTTTTT